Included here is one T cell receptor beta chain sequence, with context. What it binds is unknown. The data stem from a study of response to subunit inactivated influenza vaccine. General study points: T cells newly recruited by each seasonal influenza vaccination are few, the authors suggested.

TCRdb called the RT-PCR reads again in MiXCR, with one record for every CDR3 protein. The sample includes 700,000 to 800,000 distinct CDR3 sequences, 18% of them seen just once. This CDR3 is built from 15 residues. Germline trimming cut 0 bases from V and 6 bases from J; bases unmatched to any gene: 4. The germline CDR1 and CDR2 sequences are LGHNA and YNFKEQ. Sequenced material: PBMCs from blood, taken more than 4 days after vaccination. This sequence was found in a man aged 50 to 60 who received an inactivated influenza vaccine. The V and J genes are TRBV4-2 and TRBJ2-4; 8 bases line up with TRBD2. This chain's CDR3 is CASSQDFTSGNIQYF. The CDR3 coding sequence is TGTGCCAGCAGCCAAGATTTCACTAGCGGAAACATTCAGTACTTC.